These 16 T cell receptor beta chains came from one sample sequenced in a study of spatial heterogeneity in lung cancer. These receptors' antigens are unknown. Time point: sample taken at primary tumor resection. Study results and limitations: Within tumors, counts of expanded alpha and beta TCRs tracked tumor mutation counts.

Using its own MiXCR run on the 5' RACE reads, TCRdb lists one record per CDR3 protein. The sample lists about 2,300 distinct CDR3 sequences, roughly 18% occurring once. The sequencing here drew on lung tumor tissue, taken at surgery. These receptors originate from a male donor with early-stage non-small cell lung cancer.

This clonotype was detected only a few times. The J gene is TRBJ2-1, the V gene TRBV7-3; 10 bases align to TRBD2. CDR1 is SGHTA, CDR2 FQGTGA, per germline. The CDR3 is 16 amino acids. V trimming: 3 bases; J trimming: 2 bases; junction bases outside the gene matches: 4. This CDR3 is CASSFTLAGAYNEQFF. CDR3 bases: TGTGCCAGCAGCTTCACGCTAGCGGGGGCCTACAATGAGCAGTTCTTC. The full variable domain, rest sourced from reference TRBV7-3 and TRBJ2-1, is GAGVSQTPSNKVTEKGKYVELRCDPISGHTALYWYRQSLGQGPEFLIYFQGTGAADDSGLPNDRFFAVRPEGSVSTLKIQRTERGDSAVYLCASSFTLAGAYNEQFFGPGTRLTVL.

The chain combines TRBV20-1 with TRBJ2-7; 10 nucleotides align to TRBD1. CDR1 and CDR2 from the germline V gene are DFQATT and SNEGSKA (reference sequence). This CDR3 has 15 amino acids. The trim removed 3 bases at V and 0 bases at J, leaving 5 bases unmatched. CDR3 protein: CSASGQGGSSYEQYF. The CDR3 coding sequence is TGCAGTGCTAGTGGACAGGGGGGAAGCTCCTACGAGCAGTACTTC.

This clonotype is categorized as medium-sized. The chain uses TRBV20-1 and TRBJ2-5; 7 bases align to TRBD1. Germline assignment: CDR1 DFQATT and CDR2 SNEGSKA (reference sequence). The CDR3 covers 14 residues. Germline trimming cut 2 bases from V and 5 bases from J; bases unmatched to any gene: 8. The CDR3 region is CSARPQGSGETQYF. Written as DNA, the CDR3 is TGCAGTGCTAGACCACAGGGGTCCGGGGAGACCCAGTACTTC.

Within the sample, this clonotype is medium-sized (0.01 to 0.1%). This chain links TRBV30 with TRBJ2-1; TRBD1 aligns across 7 bases. Germline V gene data show CDR1 as GTSNPN and CDR2 as SVGIG (reference sequence). The V segment lost 0 bases and the J segment 4 bases; nucleotides outside the gene matches: 3. The CDR3 is 14 residues long. CDR3 coding DNA: TGTGCCTGGAGTGTAGGGACAGCGTACAATGAGCAGTTCTTC. This gives the protein CAWSVGTAYNEQFF. The whole variable domain, filled in from reference TRBV30 and TRBJ2-1, reads SQTIHQWPATLVQPVGSPLSLECTVEGTSNPNLYWYRQAAGRGLQLLFYSVGIGQISSEVPQNLSASRPQDRQFILSSKKLLLSDSGFYLCAWSVGTAYNEQFFGPGTRLTVL.

J is TRBJ2-7 and V is TRBV28, with 9 bases identical to TRBD1. The CDR3 has 14 amino acids. The V segment lost 5 bases and the J segment 3 bases; nucleotides outside the gene matches: 5. Germline CDR1 reads MDHEN; CDR2 reads SYDVKM. CDR3 bases: TGTGCCAGCAGTGACCCGGGACAGGGCTACGAGCAGTACTTC. Translating gives CASSDPGQGYEQYF.

This clonotype came up many times. The J gene is TRBJ2-7, the V gene TRBV6-2 or TRBV6-3; no reliable D call. The CDR3 contains 11 residues. V was clipped by 7 bases and J by 5 bases, with 9 bases between them. The germline gives CDR1 MNHEY, CDR2 SVGEGT. The chain's CDR3 is CASTQTHEQYF. CDR3 DNA: TGTGCCAGCACCCAAACCCACGAGCAGTACTTC.

This rearrangement joins TRBV4-1 to TRBJ1-1; no clear D gene. V was shortened by 2 bases and J by 4 bases, with 5 bases between the two germline ends. The CDR3 extends over 12 amino acids. Germline V CDR1 and CDR2: MGHRA, YSYEKL. This chain's CDR3 is CASSQTATEAFF. The CDR3 region has the DNA TGCGCCAGCAGCCAAACGGCCACTGAAGCTTTCTTT.

J is TRBJ1-3 and V is TRBV11-2; no firm D call. The length of the CDR3 is 15 residues. Germline CDR1 SGHAT, CDR2 FQNNGV. V lost 3 bases and J lost 0, with 9 bases in between. The CDR3 DNA reads as TGTGCCAGCAGCTTGGGTCAAAGCTCTGGAAACACCATATATTTT. Residues: CASSLGQSSGNTIYF. The full variable domain, with the rest looked up from reference TRBV11-2 and TRBJ1-3, is EAGVAQSPRYKIIEKRQSVAFWCNPISGHATLYWYQQILGQGPKLLIQFQNNGVVDDSQLPKDRFSAERLKGVDSTLKIQPAKLEDSAVYLCASSLGQSSGNTIYFGEGSWLTVV.

The chain recombines TRBV4-3 with TRBJ1-6; 9 bases align to TRBD1. V gave up 2 bases and J gave up 9 bases; unmatched junction bases: 5. Germline V gene data show CDR1 as LGHNA and CDR2 as YSLEER. The CDR3 spans 15 residues. In nucleotides, the CDR3 is TGCGCCAGCAGCCAACGGACAGGGGTAATTTCACCCCTCCACTTT. Its translation is CASSQRTGVISPLHF.

This clonotype has ten or more counts. A much bigger clone sits one base away, suggesting this may be a read error. The rearrangement joins TRBV3-1 to TRBJ1-1; 10 positions match TRBD1. The CDR3 extends over 13 amino acids. CDR1 LGHDT and CDR2 YNNKEL come from the germline V gene (reference sequence). The CDR3 loop is CVSSQRDRGEAFF. The CDR3 region has the DNA TGTGTCAGCAGCCAAAGGGACAGGGGTGAAGCTTTCTTT. Looking up the rest from reference TRBV3-1 and TRBJ1-1 gives the full variable domain: DTAVSQTPKYLVTQMGNDKSIKCEQNLGHDTMYWYKQDSKKFLKIMFSYNNKELIINETVPNRFSPKSPDKAHLNLHINSLELGDSAVYFCVSSQRDRGEAFFGQGTRLTVV.

This clonotype is categorized as medium-sized (0.01 to 0.1%). The CDR3 spells CASSQVRSYGYTF. Here the CDR3 DNA reads TGTGCCAGCAGCCAAGTACGCTCCTATGGCTACACCTTC. The genes are TRBV3-1 and TRBJ1-2, with D unclear. Germline loops: CDR1 LGHDT, CDR2 YNNKEL (reference sequence). This CDR3 has 13 residues. V lost 1 base and J 4 bases, leaving 7 bases between the germline ends.

This clonotype is medium-sized (0.01 to 0.1%) in the sample. The rearrangement links TRBV5-1 to TRBJ1-2; TRBD1 is a possible D gene (5 bases). CDR1 and CDR2 (germline): SGHRS, YFSETQ. Between the trimmed V and J ends, which lost 0 bases and 2 bases, there was a span of 5 bases. The CDR3 spans 13 residues. For the CDR3, the DNA is TGCGCCAGCAGCTTGGGACAGAACTATGGCTACACCTTC. Translation: CASSLGQNYGYTF.

This clonotype was observed a handful of times. Here the CDR3 DNA reads TGCAGTGTCCCCACCAGTGTGAAGCCTTACGAGCAGTACTTC. This gives the protein CSVPTSVKPYEQYF. This chain links TRBV20-1 with TRBJ2-7; no firm D call. Trimming left V 7 bases short and J 4 bases short, with 20 bases between. CDR1 is DFQATT, CDR2 SNEGSKA, per germline (reference sequence). This CDR3 has 14 residues.

In this sample, this clonotype is medium-sized. The chain employs TRBV7-2 and TRBJ2-7, with D perhaps TRBD1 (6 bases). The CDR3 sequence is 14 residues long. Germline V gene sequence: CDR1 SGHTA, CDR2 FQGNSA. V shed 5 bases and J shed 0 bases, with 11 bases lying between them. The CDR3 coding sequence is TGTGCCAGCAGCCTCGACAGGAGCTCCTACGAGCAGTACTTC. Translated: CASSLDRSSYEQYF.

This clonotype has only one observation. This chain links TRBV28 with TRBJ2-3; 7 bases agree with TRBD2. J was trimmed by 6 bases and V by 2 bases; bases with no gene match: 8. Germline V gene data show CDR1 as MDHEN and CDR2 as SYDVKM. The CDR3 has 15 amino acids. The chain's CDR3 is CASSLHGRPTDTQYF. CDR3 sequence (DNA): TGTGCCAGCAGTTTACACGGGAGGCCTACGGATACGCAGTATTTT.

This clonotype is labeled as medium-sized. The chain employs TRBV7-9 and TRBJ2-7; D may be TRBD1 (6 bases). Trimming removed 5 bases from V and 6 bases from J, with 14 bases in between. CDR3 length equals 13 residues. CDR1 and CDR2 (germline): SEHNR, FQNEAQ (reference sequence). CDR3 sequence (DNA): TGTGCCAGCAGCCAGCAGGGGTTTGCCGAGCAGTACTTC. Translating it yields CASSQQGFAEQYF.